This TCR beta chain stems from a study of blood T cell repertoires in COVID-19. Study-level information: PBMCs, B-cell-depleted T cells, or T cells were the source of the cDNA or gDNA that made up the material.

Original handling: Estimation of nucleated cell counts was performed using reference gene primer amplification. Data came from immunoSEQ multiplex PCR; TCRdb stores just in-frame clones and leaves some out. The V and J calls and clone size are taken from that table; D and trimming were inferred from the DNA. The repertoire holds under 300,000 clones, with around 87% as singletons. V was pared by 6 bases and J by 3 bases, with 18 bases of the junction left unmatched. The CDR3 is 18 residues long. Germline loops: CDR1 KGHSH, CDR2 LQKENI. Clinical histories supplied by participants themselves formed the basis of cohort assignment.

The rearrangement joins TRBV18 to TRBJ2-5; 8 bases agree with TRBD2. Sample: PBMCs or T cells enriched from blood (not recorded which). This sequence originates from a woman aged 18-29 years who had recovered from COVID-19. The CDR3 DNA follows: TGTGCCAGCTCTCAAACGCCGCCCAGCGGGGGAGGGGAAGAGACCCAGTACTTC. This translates into CASSQTPPSGGGEETQYF.